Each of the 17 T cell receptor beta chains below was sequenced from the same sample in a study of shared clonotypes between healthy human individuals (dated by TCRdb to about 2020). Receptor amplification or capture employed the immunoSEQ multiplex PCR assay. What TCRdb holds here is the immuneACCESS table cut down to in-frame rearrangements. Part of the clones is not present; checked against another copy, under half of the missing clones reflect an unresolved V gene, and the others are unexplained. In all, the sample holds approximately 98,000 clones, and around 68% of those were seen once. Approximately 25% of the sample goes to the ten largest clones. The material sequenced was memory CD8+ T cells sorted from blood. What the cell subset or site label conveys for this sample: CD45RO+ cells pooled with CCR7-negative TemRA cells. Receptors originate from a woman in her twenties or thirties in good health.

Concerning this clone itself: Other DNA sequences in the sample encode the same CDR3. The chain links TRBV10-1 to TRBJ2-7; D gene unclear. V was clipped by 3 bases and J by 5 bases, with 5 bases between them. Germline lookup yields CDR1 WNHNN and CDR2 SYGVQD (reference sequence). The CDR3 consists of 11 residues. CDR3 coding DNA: TGCGCCAGCAGTGATGGAGACGAGCAGTACTTC. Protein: CASSDGDEQYF.

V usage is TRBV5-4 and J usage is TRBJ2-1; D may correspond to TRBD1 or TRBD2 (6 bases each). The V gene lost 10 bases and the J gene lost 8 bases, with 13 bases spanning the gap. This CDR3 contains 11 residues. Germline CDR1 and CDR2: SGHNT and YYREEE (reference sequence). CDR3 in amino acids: CAGSGGYEQFF. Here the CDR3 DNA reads TGTGCCGGATCCGGGGGCTATGAGCAGTTCTTC.

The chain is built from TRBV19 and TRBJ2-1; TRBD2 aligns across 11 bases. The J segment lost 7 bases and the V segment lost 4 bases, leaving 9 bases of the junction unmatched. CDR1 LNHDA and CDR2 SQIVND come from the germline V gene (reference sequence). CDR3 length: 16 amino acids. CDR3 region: CASSTLLAGVYNEQFF. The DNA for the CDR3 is TGTGCCAGTAGTACCTTACTAGCGGGAGTATATAATGAGCAGTTCTTC.

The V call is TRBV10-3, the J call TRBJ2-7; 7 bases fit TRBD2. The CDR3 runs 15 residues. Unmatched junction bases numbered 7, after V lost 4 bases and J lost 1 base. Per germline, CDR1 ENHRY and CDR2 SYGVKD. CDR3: CAISAGRERSYEQYF. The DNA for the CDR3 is TGTGCCATCAGTGCAGGGCGGGAGAGGTCCTACGAGCAGTACTTC.

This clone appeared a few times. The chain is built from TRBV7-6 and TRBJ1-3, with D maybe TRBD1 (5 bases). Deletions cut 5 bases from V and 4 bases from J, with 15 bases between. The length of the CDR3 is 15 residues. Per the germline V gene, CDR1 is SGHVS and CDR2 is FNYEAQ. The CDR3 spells CASSPVLGEGNTIYF. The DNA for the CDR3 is TGTGCCAGCAGCCCCGTGTTGGGGGAAGGAAACACCATATATTTT.

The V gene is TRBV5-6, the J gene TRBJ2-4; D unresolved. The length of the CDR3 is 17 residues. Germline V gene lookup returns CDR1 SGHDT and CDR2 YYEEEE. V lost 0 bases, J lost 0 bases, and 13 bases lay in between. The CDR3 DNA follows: TGTGCCAGCAGCTTGGGCGTGAGTGGAGCAGCCAAAAACATTCAGTACTTC. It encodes CASSLGVSGAAKNIQYF.

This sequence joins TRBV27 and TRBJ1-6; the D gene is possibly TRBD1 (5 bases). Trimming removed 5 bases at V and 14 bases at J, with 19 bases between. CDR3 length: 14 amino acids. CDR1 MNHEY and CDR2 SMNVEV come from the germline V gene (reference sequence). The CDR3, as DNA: TGTGCCAGCAGTCCCCTAGGGCCTACGGGGGCCCTCCACTTT. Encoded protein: CASSPLGPTGALHF.

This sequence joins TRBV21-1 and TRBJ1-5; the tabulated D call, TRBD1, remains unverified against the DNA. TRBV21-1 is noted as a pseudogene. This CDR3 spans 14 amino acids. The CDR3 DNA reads TGTGCCAGCAGCTACAGGGAAAGCAATCAGCCCCAGCATTTT. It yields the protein CASSYRESNQPQHF.

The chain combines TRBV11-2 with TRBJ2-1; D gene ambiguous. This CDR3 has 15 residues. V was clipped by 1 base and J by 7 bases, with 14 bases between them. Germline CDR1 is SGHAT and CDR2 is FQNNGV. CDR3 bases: TGTGCCAGCAGCTTAGTCGGGCCGGGTGGGAATGAGCAGTTCTTC. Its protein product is CASSLVGPGGNEQFF.

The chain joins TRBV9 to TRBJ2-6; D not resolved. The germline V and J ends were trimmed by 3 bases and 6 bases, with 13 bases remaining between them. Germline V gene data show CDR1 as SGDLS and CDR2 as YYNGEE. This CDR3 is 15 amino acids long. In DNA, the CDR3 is TGTGCCAGCAGCGAAATTGGTTATCTGGCCAACGTCCTGACTTTC. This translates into CASSEIGYLANVLTF.

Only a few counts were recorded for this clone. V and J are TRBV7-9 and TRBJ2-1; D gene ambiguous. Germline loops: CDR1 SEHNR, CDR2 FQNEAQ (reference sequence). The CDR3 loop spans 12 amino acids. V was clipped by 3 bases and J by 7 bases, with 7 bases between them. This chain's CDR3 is CASSFEQNEQFF. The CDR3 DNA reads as TGTGCCAGCAGCTTCGAGCAAAATGAGCAGTTCTTC.

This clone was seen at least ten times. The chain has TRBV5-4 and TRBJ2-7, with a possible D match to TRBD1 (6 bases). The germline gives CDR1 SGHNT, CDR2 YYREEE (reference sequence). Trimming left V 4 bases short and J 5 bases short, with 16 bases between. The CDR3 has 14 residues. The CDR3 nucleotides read TGTGCCAGCAGCCCGGAGCCGGGACACAACGAGCAGTACTTC. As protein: CASSPEPGHNEQYF.

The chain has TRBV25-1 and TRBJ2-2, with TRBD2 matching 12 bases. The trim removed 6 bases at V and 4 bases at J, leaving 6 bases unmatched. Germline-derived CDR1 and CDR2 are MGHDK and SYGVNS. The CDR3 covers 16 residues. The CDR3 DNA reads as TGTGCCAGCAGGACTAGCGGGAGCGTCGGCACCGGGGAGCTGTTTTTT. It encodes CASRTSGSVGTGELFF.

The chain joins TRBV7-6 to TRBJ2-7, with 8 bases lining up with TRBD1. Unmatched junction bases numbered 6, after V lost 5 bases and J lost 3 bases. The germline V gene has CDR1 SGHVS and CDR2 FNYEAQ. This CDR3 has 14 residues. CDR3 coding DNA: TGTGCCAGCAGCCCTACGGGACAGGACTACGAGCAGTACTTC. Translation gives CASSPTGQDYEQYF.

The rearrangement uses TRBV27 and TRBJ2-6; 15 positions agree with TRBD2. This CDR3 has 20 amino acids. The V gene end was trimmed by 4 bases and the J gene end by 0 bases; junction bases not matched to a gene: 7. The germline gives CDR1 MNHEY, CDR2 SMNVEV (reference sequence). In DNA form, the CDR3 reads TGTGCCAGCAGTTCCCTGGGACTAGCGGGAGGTTTCTCTGGGGCCAACGTCCTGACTTTC. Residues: CASSSLGLAGGFSGANVLTF.

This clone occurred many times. CDR3 sequence reads: CASSFFGGLGYEQYF. The DNA of the CDR3 is TGTGCCAGCAGCTTTTTCGGGGGGCTGGGATACGAGCAGTACTTC. The rearrangement links TRBV7-9 to TRBJ2-7; D is possibly TRBD2 (7 bases). The CDR3 extends over 15 amino acids. The V end lost 3 bases, the J end lost 4 bases, and 16 bases lay between the germline ends. Germline CDR1 SEHNR, CDR2 FQNEAQ (reference sequence). Supplemented by reference TRBV7-9 and TRBJ2-7, the full variable domain reads DTGVSQNPRHKITKRGQNVTFRCDPISEHNRLYWYRQTLGQGPEFLTYFQNEAQLEKSRLLSDRFSAERPKGSFSTLEIQRTEQGDSAMYLCASSFFGGLGYEQYFGPGTRLTVT.

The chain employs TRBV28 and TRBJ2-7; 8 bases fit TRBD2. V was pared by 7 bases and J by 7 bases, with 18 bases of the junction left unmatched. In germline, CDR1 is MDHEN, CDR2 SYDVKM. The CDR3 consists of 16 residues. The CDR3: CASTSADGREVEEQYF. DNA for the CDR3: TGTGCCAGCACATCTGCCGATGGGCGGGAGGTTGAGGAGCAGTACTTC. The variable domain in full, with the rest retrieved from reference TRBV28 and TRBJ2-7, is DVKVTQSSRYLVKRTGEKVFLECVQDMDHENMFWYRQDPGLGLRLIYFSYDVKMKEKGDIPEGYSVSREKKERFSLILESASTNQTSMYLCASTSADGREVEEQYFGPGTRLTVT.